The subject of this entry is one T cell receptor (beta chain). Its matching antigen is unknown. Germline V gene data show CDR1 as SGHAT and CDR2 as FQDESV (reference sequence). This CDR3 comprises 16 residues. Trimming shortened V by 1 base and J by 1 base, and 11 bases separated the two germline ends. The sample comes from a study of T cell repertoires in ileal Crohn's disease. For the study at large: Patients had a median roughly 8-year disease duration, and around 35% were active smokers. General study points: Compared with CD4 T cells, sorted CD8 cells carried more expanded clones.

The repertoire was sequenced with immunoSEQ multiplex PCR; TCRdb's copy has only in-frame clones and lacks some. The data hold 15,000 or so clones, with 85% to 95% observed a single time. The source material was ileal tissue. This clonotype was obtained from an adult with Crohn's disease. This chain uses TRBV11-1 with TRBJ2-1, with D tentatively TRBD1 (5 bases). CDR3 bases: TGTGCCAGCAGCTTAGAGGGGATAGGGTCCTACAATGAGCAGTTCTTC. This translates into CASSLEGIGSYNEQFF.